The sample holds many counts of the clone carrying this T cell receptor beta chain. The antigen is undetermined. This entry belongs to a study of Graves' ophthalmopathy and Graves' hyperthyroidism. Whole-study findings and limits: Thyroid clonotypes that were expanded above 0.001 frequency mostly also appeared in blood.

Clinicians diagnosed using symptoms, serum thyroxine, TRAb, thyroid ultrasound and orbital computed tomography. The CDR3 covers 15 residues. Germline V CDR1 and CDR2: SEHNR, FQNEAQ (reference sequence). Trimming took 2 bases from V and 4 from J, leaving 14 bases between them. The authors amplified TCR beta CDR3 regions, and they did so from RNA transcripts for repertoire sequencing. A first-round RT-PCR used HTBI primers, followed by a second-round multiplex PCR. TCRdb reanalysed the multiplex PCR reads using MiXCR and keeps one entry per CDR3 protein. The table lists around 400,000 distinct CDR3 sequences, around 18% of them singletons.

The receptor was derived from a young woman with Graves' ophthalmopathy. Material for sequencing was peripheral blood. The chain couples TRBV7-9 to TRBJ1-1, with a possible D match to TRBD1 (5 bases). CDR3 amino acids: CASSLSGVRGTEAFF. In DNA form, the CDR3 reads TGTGCCAGCAGCTTAAGTGGAGTTAGGGGCACTGAAGCTTTCTTT.